The 21 T cell receptor beta chains in this list originate from one sample, sequenced in a study of T cell repertoires in aging, cancer and after chemotherapy. TCR beta rearrangements were amplified from peripheral blood genomic DNA. Rearranged V-D-J TRB sequences were amplified with a mixed TRB-A/B primer pool. Using its own MiXCR run on the multiplex PCR reads, TCRdb lists one record per CDR3 protein. Seen here are some 11,000 distinct CDR3 sequences, around 30% observed once, and the top ten hold around 3%. The sequenced sample consisted of blood. These receptor sequences come from a human donor in good health.

The chain joins TRBV5-5 to TRBJ1-6; TRBD1 aligns across 9 bases. The CDR3 is 15 residues long. J gave up 10 bases and V 4 bases, and 9 bases lay outside the gene matches. Germline V gene sequence: CDR1 SGHKS, CDR2 YYEKEE (reference sequence). This CDR3 is CASSPRDRVDSPLHF. CDR3 coding DNA: TGTGCCAGCAGCCCCCGGGACAGGGTAGACTCACCCCTCCACTTT.

The chain carries TRBV6-1 and TRBJ1-3; maybe TRBD1 (6 bases). The CDR3 loop spans 17 amino acids. Germline loops: CDR1 MNHNS, CDR2 SASEGT. With 4 bases removed from V and 1 base from J, the gap between germline ends came to 17 bases. The CDR3 protein is CASSAKPQGNSGNTIYF. CDR3 DNA sequence: TGTGCCAGCAGTGCCAAACCGCAGGGGAATTCTGGAAACACCATATATTTT.

In its sample, this clonotype ranks as medium-sized (0.01 to 0.1%). The rearrangement uses TRBV11-1 and TRBJ2-7, with D perhaps matching TRBD2 (6 bases). Per germline, CDR1 SGHAT and CDR2 FQDESV (reference sequence). This CDR3 spans 15 amino acids. V was clipped by 2 bases and J by 1 base, with 12 bases between them. The CDR3 DNA is TGTGCCAGCAGCTTACACGGCGGGGTGTCCTACGAGCAGTACTTC. It encodes CASSLHGGVSYEQYF.

There are a few counts of this clonotype. The chain combines TRBV5-1 with TRBJ2-7; TRBD1 might be the D (5 bases). The CDR3 extends over 14 amino acids. The V gene's germline CDR1 is SGHRS and CDR2 YFSETQ. Between the trimmed V and J ends, which lost 4 bases and 2 bases, there was a span of 13 bases. The CDR3 DNA reads as TGCGCCAGCAGCGTAGGACAAGGGCCCTACGAGCAGTACTTC. This sequence encodes CASSVGQGPYEQYF.

V usage is TRBV6-2 or TRBV6-3 and J usage is TRBJ1-2; 7 positions match TRBD1. The V segment lost 3 bases and the J segment 6 bases; nucleotides outside the gene matches: 4. Germline values: CDR1 MNHEY, CDR2 SVGEGT. The CDR3 has 13 amino acids. CDR3 protein: CASSYQGENGYTF. CDR3 in DNA: TGTGCCAGCAGTTATCAGGGGGAGAATGGCTACACCTTC.

The V call is TRBV27, the J call TRBJ1-2; D unresolved. This CDR3 has 14 amino acids. From germline, CDR1 is MNHEY and CDR2 SMNVEV (reference sequence). Trimming pared 2 bases from V and 7 bases from J, leaving 14 bases between. DNA for the CDR3: TGTGCCAGCAGTTTAGTCCGGGATTCGGTTGGCTACACCTTC. This gives the protein CASSLVRDSVGYTF.

This clonotype is deemed medium-sized (0.01 to 0.1%). V usage is TRBV6-1 and J usage is TRBJ2-6, with D unclear. The CDR3 runs to 12 residues. V lost 10 bases to trimming and J lost 0 bases, with 4 bases between them. Germline CDR1 MNHNS, CDR2 SASEGT. The CDR3 bases are TGTGCCACCGACTCTGGGGCCAACGTCCTGACTTTC. Translating gives CATDSGANVLTF.

Comment on this clonotype: At one end the junction does not follow the germline gene, possibly because of a read error. The chain employs TRBV5-6 and TRBJ2-5, with a tentative D call TRBD1 (5 bases). Germline lookup yields CDR1 SGHDT and CDR2 YYEEEE. This CDR3 comprises 12 residues. CDR3 nucleotide sequence: TGTGCCAGCGGCTTGGGGCCAGAGACCCAGTACTTC. Translating gives CASGLGPETQYF.

There are a few counts of this clonotype. The chain has TRBV27 and TRBJ2-1, with D maybe TRBD1 (5 bases). The germline CDR1 and CDR2 sequences are MNHEY and SMNVEV (reference sequence). With 2 bases removed from V and 5 bases from J, the gap between germline ends came to 7 bases. This CDR3 is 13 amino acids long. CDR3 nucleotide sequence: TGTGCCAGCAGTTTACAGACAGACAATGAGCAGTTCTTC. Its protein product is CASSLQTDNEQFF.

CDR3 residues: CATSDSRQGVNYGYTF. Here the CDR3 DNA reads TGTGCCACCAGTGATTCCCGACAGGGGGTAAACTATGGCTACACCTTC. The chain recombines TRBV24-1 with TRBJ1-2; 9 positions match TRBD1. The germline V gene has CDR1 KGHDR and CDR2 SFDVKD. The CDR3 loop spans 16 amino acids. V lost 2 bases to trimming and J lost 2 bases; unmatched junction nucleotides: 5.

The chain couples TRBV10-1 to TRBJ2-1, with 11 positions matching TRBD2. This CDR3 is built from 14 residues. The V and J ends lost 6 bases and 13 bases, in that order; junction bases with no gene match: 11. The germline CDR1 and CDR2 sequences are WNHNN and SYGVQD (reference sequence). The CDR3 protein is CASSTSGRSVVQFF. The CDR3 DNA sequence: TGCGCCAGCAGCACTAGCGGGAGATCGGTGGTCCAGTTCTTC.

V usage is TRBV29-1 and J usage is TRBJ2-7, with 7 bases identical to TRBD2. This CDR3 is built from 12 residues. Unmatched junction bases numbered 3, after V lost 3 bases and J lost 4 bases. Germline CDR1 is SQVTM and CDR2 is ANQGSEA. CDR3 protein: CSVEREKYEQYF. The DNA of the CDR3 is TGCAGCGTTGAGCGGGAGAAATACGAGCAGTACTTC.

This clonotype appeared a few times. V and J are TRBV7-2 and TRBJ2-1, with TRBD2 matching 10 bases. Germline V lookup: CDR1 SGHTA, CDR2 FQGNSA. This CDR3 region has 17 residues. The ends lost 5 bases at V and 2 bases at J; junction bases unmatched: 9. CDR3 bases: TGTGCCAGCAGCCCCCAATTAGCGGGGGGAACCTACAATGAGCAGTTCTTC. Translation: CASSPQLAGGTYNEQFF.

The V and J genes are TRBV12-3 or TRBV12-4 and TRBJ1-2, with 8 bases aligning to TRBD1. V shed 6 bases, J shed 5 bases, and the junction held 8 bases outside the gene matches. CDR3 length: 14 amino acids. The CDR3 bases are TGTGCCAGCAGACCAATCACAGGGGGGTATGGCTACACCTTC. Protein product: CASRPITGGYGYTF.

The J gene is TRBJ2-3, the V gene TRBV5-1; tentatively, D is TRBD1 or TRBD2 (5 bases each). This CDR3 spans 15 amino acids. V was cut by 0 bases and J by 0 bases, with 8 bases left in between. Germline values: CDR1 SGHRS, CDR2 YFSETQ. CDR3 coding DNA: TGCGCCAGCAGCTTGGGGGGGAATAGCACAGATACGCAGTATTTT. Encoded protein: CASSLGGNSTDTQYF.

The chain links TRBV10-3 to TRBJ1-2, with D possibly being TRBD1 (6 bases). Germline loops: CDR1 ENHRY, CDR2 SYGVKD. The V end was cut by 3 bases, the J end by 4 bases, with 12 bases between. The CDR3 covers 14 residues. The CDR3 DNA reads TGTGCCATCAGTGACGGGGGGCTGTTCTATGGCTACACCTTC. Protein: CAISDGGLFYGYTF.

Worth noting for this clonotype: Compared with germline, one end of the junction differs, possibly owing to a read error. V usage is TRBV6-5 and J usage is TRBJ2-3; 16 bases are shared with TRBD2. Germline V lookup: CDR1 MNHEY, CDR2 SVGAGI. This CDR3 is 18 amino acids long. CDR3 region: CAISEGTSGGAWSDTQYF. CDR3 DNA sequence: TGTGCCATCAGTGAAGGGACTAGCGGGGGGGCCTGGTCAGATACGCAGTATTTT.

This clonotype was observed a few times. The chain combines TRBV5-6 with TRBJ1-1; D is unclear. This CDR3 comprises 15 residues. Germline values: CDR1 SGHDT, CDR2 YYEEEE. Trimming took 0 bases from V and 1 from J, leaving 10 bases between them. The CDR3 nucleotides are TGTGCCAGCAGCTTGGTGGGTTACACGAACACTGAAGCTTTCTTT. Residues: CASSLVGYTNTEAFF.

The chain recombines TRBV15 with TRBJ2-7; D ambiguous. CDR1 LNHNV and CDR2 YYDKDF come from the germline V gene (reference sequence). This CDR3 has 14 amino acids. Deletions cut 2 bases from V and 2 bases from J, with 10 bases between. The CDR3 DNA follows: TGTGCCACCAGCAGACCTCGTAGACCCTACGAGCAGTACTTC. Translation: CATSRPRRPYEQYF.

This clonotype came up a few times. This sequence joins TRBV19 and TRBJ2-1; 7 bases are shared with TRBD1. Germline CDR1 is LNHDA and CDR2 is SQIVND (reference sequence). The CDR3 extends over 15 amino acids. Trimming took 6 bases from V and 3 from J; bases not matched to a gene: 8. The CDR3 coding sequence is TGTGCCAGTAGGCCTGACAGGGTAAGCTACAATGAGCAGTTCTTC. Translating it yields CASRPDRVSYNEQFF.

J is TRBJ2-7 and V is TRBV7-9; TRBD1 aligns across 7 bases. Germline CDR1 is SEHNR and CDR2 is FQNEAQ (reference sequence). The CDR3 has 16 residues. Losses at the gene ends were 2 bases for V and 2 bases for J; bases not matched to a gene: 9. Here the CDR3 DNA reads TGTGCCAGCAGCTTAAGTTCGAGGGGGCCGACCTACGAGCAGTACTTC. Protein product: CASSLSSRGPTYEQYF. The full variable domain, its missing parts supplied by reference TRBV7-9 and TRBJ2-7, is DTGVSQNPRHKITKRGQNVTFRCDPISEHNRLYWYRQTLGQGPEFLTYFQNEAQLEKSRLLSDRFSAERPKGSFSTLEIQRTEQGDSAMYLCASSLSSRGPTYEQYFGPGTRLTVT.